A single sample gave rise to the 21 T cell receptor beta chains below, sequenced in a study of cytomegalovirus exposure and HLA in healthy donors. Use of 60 Vbeta and 13 Jbeta primers characterized the PCR. Profiling relied on immunoSEQ multiplex PCR, and the TCRdb table lists in-frame clones only, not all of them. The data hold more than 150,000 clones, with 75% to 85% observed a single time. The sequencing sample was made of PBMCs. The receptors were gathered from a man between 18 and 35 years old in good health and CMV-seronegative.

This chain links TRBV27 with TRBJ2-1; a weak D match, TRBD2 (6 bases). The CDR3 extends over 15 amino acids. The germline CDR1 and CDR2 sequences are MNHEY and SMNVEV (reference sequence). The V gene lost 6 bases and the J gene lost 0 bases, with 12 bases spanning the gap. In DNA, the CDR3 is TGTGCCAGCAGCTTAGCGGTAAGCTCCTACAATGAGCAGTTCTTC. Amino acids: CASSLAVSSYNEQFF.

The gene calls are TRBV9 and TRBJ2-7, with 10 bases identical to TRBD1. The CDR3 spans 18 residues. V shed 3 bases and J 3 bases; nucleotides not matched to a gene: 15. CDR1 and CDR2 (germline): SGDLS, YYNGEE. The chain's CDR3 is CASSAHVGGGQGHYEQYF. CDR3 nucleotides: TGTGCCAGCAGCGCCCACGTCGGGGGGGGACAGGGGCACTACGAGCAGTACTTC.

The chain employs TRBV21-1 and TRBJ1-5. TRBV21-1 is deemed a pseudogene. This CDR3 has 13 amino acids. The DNA of the CDR3 is TGTGCCAGCAGCAAAGCGAGGAATCAGCCCCAGCATTTT. As protein: CASSKARNQPQHF.

This clone was found once. The rearrangement joins TRBV9 to TRBJ1-2; weak D call: TRBD1 (5 bases). The CDR3 sequence is 15 residues long. Looked up from germline, CDR1 is SGDLS and CDR2 is YYNGEE. V was clipped by 0 bases and J by 8 bases, with 17 bases between them. Here the CDR3 DNA reads TGTGCCAGCAGCGTAGAGGGCAGGGCAACGAGCGGCTACACCTTC. It yields the protein CASSVEGRATSGYTF.

The CDR3 DNA reads as TGTGCCAGCAGCCCGACCCCGGGACAGGGATACTATGGCTACACCTTC. Its protein product is CASSPTPGQGYYGYTF. V gene TRBV7-8 combines with J gene TRBJ1-2; 9 positions agree with TRBD1. V lost 5 bases to trimming and J lost 3 bases; unmatched junction nucleotides: 10. Germline CDR1 is SGHVS and CDR2 is FQNEAQ. This CDR3 contains 16 residues.

V and J are TRBV6-5 and TRBJ2-7, with 10 bases that match TRBD1. This CDR3 has 14 residues. Germline-derived CDR1 and CDR2 are MNHEY and SVGAGI. V lost 6 bases and J lost 3; bases outside the gene matches: 5. The CDR3 region has the DNA TGTGCCAGCAGGAGGACAGGGGGAGTCTACGAGCAGTACTTC. This encodes CASRRTGGVYEQYF.

The genes are TRBV5-1 and TRBJ2-1; 10 bases are shared with TRBD2. The CDR3 has 16 residues. V shed 0 bases, J shed 7 bases, and the junction held 7 bases outside the gene matches. Germline assignment: CDR1 SGHRS and CDR2 YFSETQ. The CDR3 bases are TGCGCCAGCAGCTTGGTGGTTAGCGGGGGGATAAATGAGCAGTTCTTC. As protein: CASSLVVSGGINEQFF.

This sequence joins TRBV11-2 and TRBJ2-5; 7 bases are shared with TRBD2. Matching the DNA end better, TRBJ2-7 makes the J call doubtful. The CDR3 consists of 15 residues. Germline V CDR1 and CDR2: SGHAT, FQNNGV. Here the CDR3 DNA reads TGTGCCAGCAGCATAAGCGGGGACGCCTCCTACGAGCAGTACTTC. Residues: CASSISGDASYEQYF.

This clone was detected once. This chain connects TRBV5-6 to TRBJ2-4; D may be TRBD2 (5 bases). V lost 6 bases, J lost 2 bases, and 15 bases lay in between. Germline CDR1 reads SGHDT; CDR2 reads YYEEEE. This CDR3 comprises 15 residues. The CDR3 region is CASTELGLTKNIQYF. CDR3 nucleotide sequence: TGTGCCAGCACCGAACTAGGGTTGACCAAAAACATTCAGTACTTC.

The rearrangement links TRBV7-2 to TRBJ2-7, with a tentative D call TRBD2 (5 bases). V shed 1 base and J shed 0 bases, with 10 bases lying between them. Germline assignment: CDR1 SGHTA and CDR2 FQGNSA. This CDR3 region has 15 residues. CDR3 amino acids: CASSLGTGSSYEQYF. Written as DNA, the CDR3 is TGTGCCAGCAGCTTAGGGACGGGAAGCTCCTACGAGCAGTACTTC.

The chain joins TRBV4-3 to TRBJ2-1; D is unclear. Germline lookup yields CDR1 LGHNA and CDR2 YSLEER. V was pared by 3 bases and J by 0 bases, with 9 bases between. This CDR3 region has 15 residues. CDR3 region: CASSQQVDSYNEQFF. CDR3 coding DNA: TGCGCCAGCAGCCAGCAGGTGGACTCCTACAATGAGCAGTTCTTC.

The V gene is TRBV4-3, the J gene TRBJ2-1; 10 positions match TRBD2. V trimming: 2 bases; J trimming: 10 bases; junction bases outside the gene matches: 8. Germline CDR1 and CDR2: LGHNA and YSLEER. The CDR3 is made up of 15 amino acids. The CDR3 reads CASSQSSSGRYEQFF. CDR3 DNA sequence: TGCGCCAGCAGCCAATCGTCTAGCGGGAGATACGAGCAGTTCTTC.

This clone has more than one count but fewer than ten. V gene TRBV6-1 combines with J gene TRBJ2-3; 12 bases are shared with TRBD1. The CDR3 consists of 17 residues. Looked up from germline, CDR1 is MNHNS and CDR2 is SASEGT. V was pared by 0 bases and J by 9 bases, with 10 bases of the junction left unmatched. Here the CDR3 DNA reads TGTGCCAGCAGTGAAGCGCACGGGACAGGGGGCCTGGGGACGCAGTATTTT. As protein: CASSEAHGTGGLGTQYF.

The chain links TRBV27 to TRBJ2-5; a weak D match, TRBD2 (6 bases). The V end was cut by 6 bases, the J end by 5 bases, with 16 bases between. CDR3 size: 14 residues. Per the germline V gene, CDR1 is MNHEY and CDR2 is SMNVEV (reference sequence). CDR3 sequence: CASSPEIRGETQYF. The CDR3 coding sequence is TGTGCCAGCAGCCCGGAGATACGGGGGGAGACCCAGTACTTC.

This chain joins TRBV14 and TRBJ2-3, with a possible D match to TRBD1 (6 bases). Trimming left V 4 bases short and J 2 bases short, with 13 bases between. The germline gives CDR1 SGHDN, CDR2 FVKESK. The CDR3 has 15 residues. This CDR3 reads CASSPGQSLTDTQYF. In DNA form, the CDR3 reads TGTGCCAGCAGCCCCGGACAGTCACTCACAGATACGCAGTATTTT.

This clone was counted a few times. The chain links TRBV5-1 to TRBJ1-1, with TRBD1 identical over 7 bases. V trimming: 3 bases; J trimming: 1 base; junction bases outside the gene matches: 12. Germline V gene sequence: CDR1 SGHRS, CDR2 YFSETQ. The CDR3 covers 17 residues. The CDR3 DNA reads as TGCGCCAGCAGCTATCGGGACAGCCTGCGAGCGAACACTGAAGCTTTCTTT. This gives the protein CASSYRDSLRANTEAFF.

This chain links TRBV6-1 with TRBJ2-5; no clear D. From germline, CDR1 is MNHNS and CDR2 SASEGT. The V gene lost 3 bases and the J gene lost 6 bases, with 8 bases spanning the gap. There are 12 residues in the CDR3. The CDR3 reads CASSDASKTQYF. CDR3 nucleotide sequence: TGTGCCAGCAGTGATGCGTCAAAGACCCAGTACTTC.

V and J are TRBV5-4 and TRBJ2-3; the D gene is possibly TRBD2 (6 bases). Germline lookup yields CDR1 SGHNT and CDR2 YYREEE (reference sequence). Trimming took 4 bases from V and 9 from J, leaving 15 bases between them. The CDR3 runs 13 residues. This chain's CDR3 is CASSSRDFGTQYF. The CDR3 DNA sequence: TGTGCCAGCAGCAGTCGGGACTTTGGGACGCAGTATTTT.

The CDR3 protein is CASSSRDGGYEQYF. CDR3 DNA sequence: TGCGCCAGCAGCTCCCGGGACGGAGGGTACGAGCAGTACTTC. V is TRBV5-1 and J is TRBJ2-7, with D perhaps matching TRBD2 (6 bases). The V end lost 3 bases, the J end lost 4 bases, and 14 bases lay between the germline ends. Per the germline V gene, CDR1 is SGHRS and CDR2 is YFSETQ. This CDR3 is built from 14 residues. Based on the CDR3 plus reference TRBV5-1 and TRBJ2-7, the full variable domain is KAGVTQTPRYLIKTRGQQVTLSCSPISGHRSVSWYQQTPGQGLQFLFEYFSETQRNKGNFPGRFSGRQFSNSRSEMNVSTLELGDSALYLCASSSRDGGYEQYFGPGTRLTVT.

The CDR3: CAWNIQGGNQPQHF. DNA of the CDR3: TGTGCCTGGAATATACAGGGGGGCAATCAGCCCCAGCATTTT. The chain recombines TRBV30 with TRBJ1-5; 8 bases map to TRBD1. The CDR3 extends over 14 amino acids. J lost 2 bases, V lost 4 bases, and 4 bases had no gene match. Per germline, CDR1 GTSNPN and CDR2 SVGIG (reference sequence).

This clone was observed a single time. This chain joins TRBV6-5 and TRBJ2-4; D possibly corresponds to TRBD2 (6 bases). Trimming left V 6 bases short and J 2 bases short, with 11 bases between. This CDR3 region has 14 residues. The germline CDR1 and CDR2 sequences are MNHEY and SVGAGI. For the CDR3, the DNA is TGTGCCAGCAGCCGCGGGAAATCCAAAAACATTCAGTACTTC. Translated, it gives CASSRGKSKNIQYF.